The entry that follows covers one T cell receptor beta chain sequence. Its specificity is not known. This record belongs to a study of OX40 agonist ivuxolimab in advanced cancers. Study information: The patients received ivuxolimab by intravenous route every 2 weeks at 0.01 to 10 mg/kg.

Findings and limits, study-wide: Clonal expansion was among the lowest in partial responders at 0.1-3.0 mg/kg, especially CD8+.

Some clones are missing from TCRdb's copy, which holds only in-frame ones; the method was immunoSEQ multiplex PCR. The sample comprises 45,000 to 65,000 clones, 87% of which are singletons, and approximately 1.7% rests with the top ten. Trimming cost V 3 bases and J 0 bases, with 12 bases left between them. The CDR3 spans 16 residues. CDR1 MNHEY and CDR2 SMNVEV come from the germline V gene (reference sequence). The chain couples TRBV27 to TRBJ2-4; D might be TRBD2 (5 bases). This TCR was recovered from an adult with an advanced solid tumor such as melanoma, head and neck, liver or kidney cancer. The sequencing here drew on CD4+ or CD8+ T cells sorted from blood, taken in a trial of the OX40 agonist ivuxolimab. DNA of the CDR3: TGTGCCAGCAGTTTGCGAGGGAACGTAGCCAAAAACATTCAGTACTTC. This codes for CASSLRGNVAKNIQYF.